This passage covers 29 T cell receptor beta chains from one sample sequenced in a study of blood T cell repertoires in COVID-19. This table comes from immunoSEQ multiplex PCR, and its TCRdb copy is limited to in-frame clones, with some not included. The table records more than 85,000 clones, nearly 90% of them present only once. Sequencing used peripheral blood. Every receptor here comes from a man in his 70s with acute or convalescent COVID-19.

The chain employs TRBV5-1 and TRBJ1-1; 9 nucleotides match TRBD1. CDR3 length: 15 residues. In germline, CDR1 is SGHRS, CDR2 YFSETQ. With V trimmed by 0 bases and J by 7 bases, 7 bases remained unmatched. The CDR3 nucleotides read TGCGCCAGCAGCTTGGACCCAGGACAGGGGCTTGAAGCTTTCTTT. This sequence encodes CASSLDPGQGLEAFF.

In nucleotides, the CDR3 is TGTGCCATCAGAGCCGGGACAGCAGAAGAGACCCAGTACTTC. Its translation: CAIRAGTAEETQYF. The chain employs TRBV10-3 and TRBJ2-5; 7 bases are shared with TRBD1. CDR3 length: 14 amino acids. Germline CDR1 and CDR2: ENHRY and SYGVKD. V dropped 6 bases and J dropped 3; count of bases not matched to a gene: 7.

The rearrangement joins TRBV10-3 to TRBJ1-2, with TRBD1 identical over 7 bases. With V trimmed by 2 bases and J by 3 bases, 3 bases remained unmatched. CDR1 is ENHRY, CDR2 SYGVKD, per germline. The CDR3 consists of 14 residues. The CDR3 region is CAISELGTDYGYTF. CDR3 bases: TGTGCCATCAGTGAGCTAGGGACAGACTATGGCTACACCTTC.

The rearrangement links TRBV28 to TRBJ2-7, with D possibly TRBD1 on 5 matching bases. The CDR3 totals 14 residues. V was trimmed by 5 bases and J by 6 bases, leaving 17 bases between them. The germline V gene has CDR1 MDHEN and CDR2 SYDVKM. The CDR3 bases are TGTGCCAGCAGTCTCCAGGGTAGGACAACCGAGCAGTACGTC. Residues: CASSLQGRTTEQYV.

The chain recombines TRBV29-1 with TRBJ2-1; D not resolved. With 2 bases removed from V and 6 bases from J, the gap between germline ends came to 17 bases. This CDR3 has 15 amino acids. Germline CDR1 reads SQVTM; CDR2 reads ANQGSEA. CDR3 in DNA: TGCAGCGTTGAAACGGTCCCCCCTATGGTCAATGAGCAGTTCTTC. Translating gives CSVETVPPMVNEQFF.

The genes are TRBV21-1 and TRBJ1-2. TRBV21-1 is a pseudogene segment. This CDR3 comprises 16 residues. This CDR3 reads CASSKAPQGLDYGYTF. As DNA, the CDR3 is TGTGCCAGCAGCAAAGCCCCGCAGGGACTCGACTATGGCTACACCTTC.

The chain recombines TRBV7-8 with TRBJ1-1; 9 bases match TRBD1. This CDR3 is 15 amino acids long. J lost 6 bases, V lost 5 bases, and 10 bases had no gene match. Germline V gene sequence: CDR1 SGHVS, CDR2 FQNEAQ. The CDR3 region has the DNA TGTGCCAGCAGCCATCCAACAGGGGGCATCGCTGAAGCTTTCTTT. This codes for CASSHPTGGIAEAFF.

The chain couples TRBV28 to TRBJ1-4, with D possibly TRBD1 on 5 matching bases. This CDR3 spans 14 amino acids. With 3 bases removed from V and 7 bases from J, the gap between germline ends came to 12 bases. The germline V gene has CDR1 MDHEN and CDR2 SYDVKM. In nucleotides, the CDR3 is TGTGCCAGCAGTTTGGGGGGGAGTAGTGAAAAACTGTTTTTT. Protein product: CASSLGGSSEKLFF.

This chain uses TRBV11-3 with TRBJ2-7; D is unresolved. The CDR3 runs 14 residues. CDR1 SGHNT and CDR2 YENEEA come from the germline V gene. V lost 11 bases and J lost 0, with 17 bases in between. The CDR3 protein is CASSYVSSSYEQYF. CDR3 in DNA: TGTGCCTCCAGCTATGTGTCGAGCTCCTACGAGCAGTACTTC.

This clone was seen once. This chain's CDR3 is CASSYSHLAGGPKPGELFF. The DNA of the CDR3 is TGTGCCAGCAGTTACTCTCACCTAGCGGGGGGGCCGAAACCCGGGGAGCTGTTTTTT. The V call is TRBV6-2 or TRBV6-3, the J call TRBJ2-2; TRBD2 agrees at 12 bases. CDR1 is MNHEY and CDR2 is SVGEGT in the germline V gene. Losses at the gene ends were 0 bases for V and 6 bases for J; bases not matched to a gene: 11. CDR3 length: 19 amino acids.

V and J are TRBV5-4 and TRBJ2-3; a possible D gene is TRBD2 (5 bases). Germline values: CDR1 SGHNT, CDR2 YYREEE (reference sequence). Trimming removed 0 bases at V and 4 bases at J, with 12 bases between. CDR3 length: 15 residues. The CDR3 sequence is CASSLDSGGSDTQYF. In DNA, the CDR3 is TGTGCCAGCAGCTTGGACAGCGGCGGGTCAGATACGCAGTATTTT.

V is TRBV4-1 and J is TRBJ1-5, with D possibly being TRBD1 (6 bases). CDR3 length: 14 residues. Trimming took 1 base from V and 6 from J, leaving 10 bases between them. Germline loops: CDR1 MGHRA, CDR2 YSYEKL. The CDR3 DNA follows: TGCGCCAGCAGCCAAGCCCAGGGGAGTCAGCCCCAGCATTTT. It yields the protein CASSQAQGSQPQHF.

The V call is TRBV3-1 (or the pseudogene TRBV3-2), the J call TRBJ2-3, with D hard to call. Per the germline V gene, CDR1 is LGHDT and CDR2 is YNNKEL (reference sequence). Between the trimmed V and J ends, which lost 4 bases and 6 bases, there was a span of 14 bases. This CDR3 has 14 amino acids. The DNA of the CDR3 is TGTGCCAGCAGCCTCCTCTCCCTTCAGGATACGCAGTATTTT. Its translation is CASSLLSLQDTQYF.

This clone was picked up a small number of times. The rearrangement uses TRBV21-1 and TRBJ1-4; the DNA was not used to check the table's D call, TRBD1. TRBV21-1 is reported as a pseudogene. The CDR3 is 15 residues long. The CDR3: CASSPRTAIHEKLFF. CDR3 sequence (DNA): TGTGCCAGCAGCCCTCGGACAGCTATTCATGAAAAACTGTTTTTT.

This clone was picked up a small number of times. The genes are TRBV7-2 and TRBJ1-6; D possibly corresponds to TRBD1 (5 bases). Germline CDR1 SGHTA, CDR2 FQGNSA. V was shortened by 1 base and J by 16 bases, with 11 bases between the two germline ends. This CDR3 has 12 amino acids. The CDR3, as DNA: TGTGCCAGCAGCTTAGTCCGCGGGGGGCTCCACTTT. Translated, it gives CASSLVRGGLHF.

V usage is TRBV15 and J usage is TRBJ1-5; 8 nucleotides match TRBD1. This CDR3 contains 17 residues. From germline, CDR1 is LNHNV and CDR2 YYDKDF (reference sequence). Losses at the gene ends were 4 bases for V and 0 bases for J; bases not matched to a gene: 8. The CDR3 reads CATSNDRGVYSNQPQHF. Written as DNA, the CDR3 is TGTGCCACCAGCAACGACAGGGGTGTCTATAGCAATCAGCCCCAGCATTTT.

The chain links TRBV25-1 to TRBJ1-1; D call uncertain. Trimming removed 6 bases from V and 6 bases from J, with 14 bases in between. Germline values: CDR1 MGHDK, CDR2 SYGVNS. There are 13 residues in the CDR3. The CDR3 spells CASSAVGSAEAFF. CDR3 nucleotides: TGTGCCAGCAGCGCCGTGGGGAGCGCTGAAGCTTTCTTT.

The J gene is TRBJ2-1, the V gene TRBV18; weak D call: TRBD2 (5 bases). Germline V lookup: CDR1 KGHSH, CDR2 LQKENI. V lost 3 bases and J 6 bases, leaving 12 bases between the germline ends. The CDR3 is 14 residues long. CDR3 in DNA: TGTGCCAGCTCACCGATACAAGCGGCCAATGAGCAGTTCTTC. Residues: CASSPIQAANEQFF.

The chain employs TRBV28 and TRBJ1-2; 8 positions match TRBD1. V was pared by 6 bases and J by 5 bases, with 8 bases of the junction left unmatched. Germline values: CDR1 MDHEN, CDR2 SYDVKM. The CDR3 is 14 residues long. In DNA form, the CDR3 reads TGTGCCAGCAGGGTATACAGGGGGGATTATGGCTACACCTTC. As protein: CASRVYRGDYGYTF.

The CDR3 here is CASSQERQGNTGELFF. The DNA for the CDR3 is TGCGCCAGCAGCCAAGAGAGGCAGGGAAACACCGGGGAGCTGTTTTTT. This chain links TRBV4-1 with TRBJ2-2; a weak D match, TRBD1 (5 bases). The length of the CDR3 is 16 residues. Germline V CDR1 and CDR2: MGHRA, YSYEKL. The germline V and J ends were trimmed by 0 bases and 2 bases, with 10 bases remaining between them.

The rearrangement links TRBV6-5 to TRBJ2-5; the D is unclear. Trimming shortened V by 2 bases and J by 3 bases, and 4 bases separated the two germline ends. Germline V lookup: CDR1 MNHEY, CDR2 SVGAGI. CDR3 size: 12 residues. The CDR3 nucleotides are TGTGCCAGCAGTTACCTAGAAGAGACCCAGTACTTC. It translates to CASSYLEETQYF.

The chain is built from TRBV30 and TRBJ1-1; D not resolved. V shed 0 bases and J shed 3 bases, with 8 bases lying between them. This CDR3 has 13 residues. The germline V gene has CDR1 GTSNPN and CDR2 SVGIG (reference sequence). CDR3 in amino acids: CAWSVRGDTEAFF. The CDR3 nucleotides are TGTGCCTGGAGTGTACGGGGTGACACTGAAGCTTTCTTT. Full variable domain (outside the CDR3, taken from reference TRBV30 and TRBJ1-1): SQTIHQWPATLVQPVGSPLSLECTVEGTSNPNLYWYRQAAGRGLQLLFYSVGIGQISSEVPQNLSASRPQDRQFILSSKKLLLSDSGFYLCAWSVRGDTEAFFGQGTRLTVV.

V is TRBV18 and J is TRBJ2-2, with 9 bases lining up with TRBD1. The J segment lost 1 base and the V segment lost 3 bases, leaving 3 bases of the junction unmatched. The germline CDR1 and CDR2 sequences are KGHSH and LQKENI. CDR3 length: 16 amino acids. Written as DNA, the CDR3 is TGTGCCAGCTCACCGGGGACAGGGATGAACACCGGGGAGCTGTTTTTT. Translation gives CASSPGTGMNTGELFF.

The CDR3 region has the DNA TGTGCCTGGAGTTCCCAGGTCCTCGATGGCTACACCTTC. The encoded protein is CAWSSQVLDGYTF. V and J are TRBV30 and TRBJ1-2, with D unresolved. CDR3 length: 13 residues. The germline V gene encodes CDR1 GTSNPN and CDR2 SVGIG (reference sequence). Trimming removed 2 bases at V and 6 bases at J, with 13 bases between.

This chain connects TRBV2 to TRBJ2-5; unclear D gene. The CDR3 runs to 12 residues. Germline CDR1 SNHLY, CDR2 FYNNEI. Deletions cut 3 bases from V and 3 bases from J, with 5 bases between. The chain's CDR3 is CASSERKETQYF. CDR3 in DNA: TGTGCCAGCAGTGAGAGGAAAGAGACCCAGTACTTC.

V and J are TRBV14 and TRBJ2-2; D gene uncertain. Germline-derived CDR1 and CDR2 are SGHDN and FVKESK. V lost 1 base to trimming and J lost 1 base, with 4 bases between them. CDR3 length: 14 amino acids. The CDR3 sequence: CASSQVQNTGELFF. The CDR3, as DNA: TGTGCCAGCAGCCAAGTTCAGAACACCGGGGAGCTGTTTTTT.

The rearrangement links TRBV24-1 to TRBJ2-2; weak D call: TRBD1 (7 bases). Germline CDR1 KGHDR, CDR2 SFDVKD. This CDR3 spans 18 amino acids. Trimming cost V 2 bases and J 6 bases, with 21 bases left between them. The chain's CDR3 is CATSDSRFGGQPAGELFF. The CDR3, as DNA: TGTGCCACCAGTGATTCTCGCTTCGGGGGACAGCCCGCCGGGGAGCTGTTTTTT.

J is TRBJ1-3 and V is TRBV28; 9 bases line up with TRBD1. The CDR3 length is 15 residues. J lost 4 bases, V lost 3 bases, and 4 bases had no gene match. CDR1 is MDHEN and CDR2 is SYDVKM in the germline V gene. The CDR3 here is CASSFWDREGNTIYF. The DNA of the CDR3 is TGTGCCAGCAGTTTCTGGGACAGGGAGGGAAACACCATATATTTT.

The rearrangement joins TRBV10-3 to TRBJ1-2, with 7 bases lining up with TRBD1. CDR1 ENHRY and CDR2 SYGVKD come from the germline V gene. Germline trimming cut 6 bases from V and 0 bases from J; bases unmatched to any gene: 7. The CDR3 loop spans 15 amino acids. The CDR3 here is CAIRQTGPSNYGYTF. For the CDR3, the DNA is TGTGCCATCAGGCAGACAGGGCCGTCTAACTATGGCTACACCTTC.